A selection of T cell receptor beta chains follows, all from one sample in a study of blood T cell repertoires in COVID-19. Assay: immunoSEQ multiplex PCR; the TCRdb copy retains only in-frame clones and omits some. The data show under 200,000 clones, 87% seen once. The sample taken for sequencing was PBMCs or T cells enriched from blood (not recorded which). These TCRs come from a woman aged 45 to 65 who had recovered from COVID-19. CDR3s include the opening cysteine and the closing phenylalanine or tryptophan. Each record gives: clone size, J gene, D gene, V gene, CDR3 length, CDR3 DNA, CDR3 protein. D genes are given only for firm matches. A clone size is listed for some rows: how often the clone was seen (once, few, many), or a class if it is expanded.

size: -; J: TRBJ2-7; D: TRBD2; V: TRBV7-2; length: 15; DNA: TGTGCCAGCAGCACCGGACTAGCGGGTATCTACGAGCAGTACTTC; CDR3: CASSTGLAGIYEQYF
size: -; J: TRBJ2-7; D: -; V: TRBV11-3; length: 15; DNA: TGTGCCAGCAGCCTCCGGGAGTGGGGGAGCTACGAGCAGTACTTC; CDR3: CASSLREWGSYEQYF
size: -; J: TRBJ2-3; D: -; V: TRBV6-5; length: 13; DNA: TGTGCCAGCAGAGAGACAAACACAGATACGCAGTATTTT; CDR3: CASRETNTDTQYF
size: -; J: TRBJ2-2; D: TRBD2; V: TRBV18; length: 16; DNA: TGTGCCAGCTCACCACCGGGACTAGCTCCCCCCGGGGAGCTGTTTTTT; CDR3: CASSPPGLAPPGELFF
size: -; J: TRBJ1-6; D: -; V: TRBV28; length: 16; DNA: TGTGCCAGCAACTTTCCGGGGGGCTCCTATAATTCACCCCTCCACTTT; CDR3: CASNFPGGSYNSPLHF
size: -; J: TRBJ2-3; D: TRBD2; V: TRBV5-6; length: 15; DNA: TGTGCCAGCAGCTTGTGGTCTAGCGGGAGATATACGCAGTATTTT; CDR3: CASSLWSSGRYTQYF
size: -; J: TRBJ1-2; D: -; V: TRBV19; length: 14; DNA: TGTGCCAGTAGTATAGATCGCGGGGTTTGGAGCTACACCTTC; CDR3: CASSIDRGVWSYTF
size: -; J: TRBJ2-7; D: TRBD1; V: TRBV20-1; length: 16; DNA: TGCAGTGCTAGTAGGGGGTTGGGACAGCGCCCTTACGAGCAGTACTTC; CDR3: CSASRGLGQRPYEQYF
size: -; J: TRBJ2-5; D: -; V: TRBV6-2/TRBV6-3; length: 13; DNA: TGTGCCAGCAGTTACAATAGCCCCGGGACCCAGTACTTC; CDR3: CASSYNSPGTQYF
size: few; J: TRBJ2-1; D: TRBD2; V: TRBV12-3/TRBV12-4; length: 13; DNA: TGTGCCAGCAGACCTAGCGGGGTCAATGAGCAGTTCTTC; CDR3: CASRPSGVNEQFF
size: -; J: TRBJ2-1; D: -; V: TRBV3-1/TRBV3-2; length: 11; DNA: TGTGCCAGCAGCCAGCGGGGTGAGCAGTTCTTC; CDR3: CASSQRGEQFF
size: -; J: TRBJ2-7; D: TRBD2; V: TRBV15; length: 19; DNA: TGTGCCACCAGCGGAGACTCTGTGACTAGCGGGAGGTGGTCCTACGAGCAGTACTTC; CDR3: CATSGDSVTSGRWSYEQYF
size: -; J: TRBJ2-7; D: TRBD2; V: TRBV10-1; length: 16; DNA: TGCGCCAGCAGTGAACGCTCTAGCGGGAGGTCCTACGAGCAGTACTTC; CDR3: CASSERSSGRSYEQYF
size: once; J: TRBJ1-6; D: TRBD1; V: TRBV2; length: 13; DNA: TGTGCCAGCAGGACAGGGCCGAATTCACCCCTCCACTTT; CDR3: CASRTGPNSPLHF
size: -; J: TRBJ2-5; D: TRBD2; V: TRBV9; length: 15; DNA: TGTGCCAGCAGCGTAGATAACGGGAGGAGCGAGACCCAGTACTTC; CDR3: CASSVDNGRSETQYF
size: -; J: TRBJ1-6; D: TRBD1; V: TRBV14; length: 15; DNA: TGTGCCAGCAGCCAATGGGACAGGCGCGACTCACCCCTCCACTTT; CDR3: CASSQWDRRDSPLHF